This entry is about one T cell receptor beta chain. No antigen is known for it. No infections or other immune events were documented during collection. This record belongs to a study of identifying expanded T cells in peripheral blood. Regarding the study as a whole: Technical replicates showed approximately 1.2 changed clones; two weeks roughly 16; four weeks 19. Variance in clone template counts between roughly two-week samples significantly increased with total template count across all healthy donors.

Clones were read by immunoSEQ multiplex PCR, and TCRdb kept only the in-frame ones, dropping some. Altogether 90,000 to 95,000 clones are present, around 90% being singletons, with the ten largest covering under 6%. This CDR3 has 16 residues. Germline lookup yields CDR1 MGHDK and CDR2 SYGVNS. Trimming cost V 1 base and J 4 bases; bases outside gene matches: 2. This TCR was recovered from a person between 18 and 69 years old in good health. V gene TRBV25-1 combines with J gene TRBJ2-1; TRBD2 agrees at 12 bases. Sequenced input: blood. This chain's CDR3 is CASSELGTSGYNEQFF. CDR3 nucleotide sequence: TGTGCCAGCAGTGAATTGGGGACTAGCGGGTACAATGAGCAGTTCTTC. Variable domain in full (rest from reference TRBV25-1 and TRBJ2-1): EADIYQTPRYLVIGTGKKITLECSQTMGHDKMYWYQQDPGMELHLIHYSYGVNSTEKGDLSSESTVSRIRTEHFPLTLESARPSHTSQYLCASSELGTSGYNEQFFGPGTRLTVL.